What follows are 7 T cell receptor beta chains derived from one specimen sequenced in a study of blood T cell repertoires in COVID-19. The protocol was immunoSEQ multiplex PCR, while the TCRdb copy is restricted to in-frame clones and leaves out a portion. The table includes roughly 250,000 clones, about nine tenths detected once. The sample comprised peripheral blood. Receptors originate from a man aged 25 to 45 with COVID-19, enrolled during active disease.

The J gene is TRBJ2-7, the V gene TRBV5-4; D gene uncertain. The CDR3 is made up of 12 amino acids. CDR1 and CDR2 (germline): SGHNT, YYREEE (reference sequence). V was cut by 0 bases and J by 4 bases, with 5 bases left in between. The CDR3 coding sequence is TGTGCCAGCAGCTTGGCTCCTTACGAGCAGTACTTC. This codes for CASSLAPYEQYF.

J is TRBJ1-4 and V is TRBV3-1 (or the pseudogene TRBV3-2); 7 positions match TRBD1. CDR3 length equals 17 residues. J was trimmed by 8 bases and V by 3 bases; bases with no gene match: 15. Looked up from germline, CDR1 is LGHDT and CDR2 is YNNKEL (reference sequence). As DNA, the CDR3 is TGTGCCAGCAGCCATCCAAAAGAATCGACAGGGAAGGAAAAACTGTTTTTT. The encoded protein is CASSHPKESTGKEKLFF.

V gene TRBV4-1 combines with J gene TRBJ1-5, with 7 bases fitting TRBD1. CDR1 MGHRA and CDR2 YSYEKL come from the germline V gene. J was trimmed by 4 bases and V by 4 bases; bases with no gene match: 7. The CDR3 is 15 residues long. The CDR3 protein is CASSPIGQDNQPQHF. In DNA, the CDR3 is TGCGCCAGCAGCCCAATCGGACAGGATAATCAGCCCCAGCATTTT.

The V call is TRBV7-2, the J call TRBJ1-1; possibly TRBD1 for D (5 bases). This CDR3 has 14 residues. V was trimmed by 3 bases and J by 1 base, leaving 9 bases between them. Germline V gene data show CDR1 as SGHTA and CDR2 as FQGNSA. The CDR3 here is CASSFGQTNTEAFF. DNA of the CDR3: TGTGCCAGCAGCTTTGGACAAACGAACACTGAAGCTTTCTTT.

CDR3 in amino acids: CASSQDRGLGYTF. CDR3 bases: TGTGCCAGTTCTCAAGACAGGGGGCTTGGCTACACCTTC. V is TRBV19 and J is TRBJ1-2; TRBD1 aligns across 10 bases. V was clipped by 8 bases and J by 7 bases; unmatched bases: 7. The germline CDR1 and CDR2 sequences are LNHDA and SQIVND (reference sequence). The CDR3 is 13 amino acids.

This rearrangement joins TRBV27 to TRBJ2-1; maybe TRBD2 (5 bases). The CDR3 extends over 16 amino acids. The germline V gene encodes CDR1 MNHEY and CDR2 SMNVEV (reference sequence). Trimming shortened V by 2 bases and J by 2 bases, and 13 bases separated the two germline ends. As DNA, the CDR3 is TGTGCCAGCAGTTTAGTAAGCGGCCGAACCTACAATGAGCAGTTCTTC. Its protein product is CASSLVSGRTYNEQFF.

This rearrangement joins TRBV25-1 to TRBJ2-5; 7 positions match TRBD1. Trimming removed 3 bases from V and 7 bases from J; junction bases left unmatched: 17. The germline V gene has CDR1 MGHDK and CDR2 SYGVNS. The CDR3 extends over 17 amino acids. DNA for the CDR3: TGTGCCAGCAGTGACAATCACAGGGGTAGCTATTTGGGGACCCAGTACTTC. Its translation is CASSDNHRGSYLGTQYF.